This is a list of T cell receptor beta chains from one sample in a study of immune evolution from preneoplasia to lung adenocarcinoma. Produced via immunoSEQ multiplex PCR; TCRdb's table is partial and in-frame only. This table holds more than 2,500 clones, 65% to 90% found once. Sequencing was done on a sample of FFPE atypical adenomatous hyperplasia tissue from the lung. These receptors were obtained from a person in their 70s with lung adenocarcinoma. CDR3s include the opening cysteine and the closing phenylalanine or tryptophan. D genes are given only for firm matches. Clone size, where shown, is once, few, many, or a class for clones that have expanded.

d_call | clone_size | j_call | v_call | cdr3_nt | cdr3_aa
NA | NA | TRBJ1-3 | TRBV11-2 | TGTGCCAGCAGTCTTCCCGTGTACGGTCTACCCCCATACACCATATATTTT | CASSLPVYGLPPYTIYF
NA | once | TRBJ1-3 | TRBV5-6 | TGTGCCAGCAGCTTGGGTGTTGTGGTTCTCTCTGGAAACACCATATATTTT | CASSLGVVVLSGNTIYF
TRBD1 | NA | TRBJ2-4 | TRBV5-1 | TGCGCCAGCAGCTTGGAGCCCCCGGGACAGGAAAACATTCAGTACTTC | CASSLEPPGQENIQYF
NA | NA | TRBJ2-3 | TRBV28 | TGTGCCAGCAGAACTGGCGCGGGGAGCACAGATACGCAGTATTTT | CASRTGAGSTDTQYF
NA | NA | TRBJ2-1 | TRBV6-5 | TGTGCCAGCAGGGGGCTGGATCGGGAGGAGCAGTTCTTC | CASRGLDREEQFF
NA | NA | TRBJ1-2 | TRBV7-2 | TGTGCCAGCAGCTTAGCTCCGGGGCTCGGCTATGGCTACACCTTC | CASSLAPGLGYGYTF
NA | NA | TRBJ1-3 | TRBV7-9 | TGTGCCAGCAGCGCCACAGGGAGTGGAAACACCATATATTTT | CASSATGSGNTIYF
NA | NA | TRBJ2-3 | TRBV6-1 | TGTGCCAGCAGGGACAGAAACCCCACAGATACGCAGTATTTT | CASRDRNPTDTQYF
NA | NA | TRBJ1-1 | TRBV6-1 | TGTGCCAGCAGTGACCGAGGTTGGGGCACTGAAGCTTTCTTT | CASSDRGWGTEAFF
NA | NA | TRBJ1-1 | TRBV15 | TGTGCCACCAGCGGATTACCCCGCGGGATGAACACTGAAGCTTTCTTT | CATSGLPRGMNTEAFF
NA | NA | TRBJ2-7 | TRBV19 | TGTGCCAGTGGGTCCAGCTCCTACGAGCAGTACTTC | CASGSSSYEQYF
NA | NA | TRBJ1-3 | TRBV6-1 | TGTGCCAGCACTAAACGCTCTGGAAACACCATATATTTT | CASTKRSGNTIYF
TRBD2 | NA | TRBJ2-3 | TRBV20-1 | TGCAGTGCCCTAGCGGGAGCGGCGCAGTATTTT | CSALAGAAQYF
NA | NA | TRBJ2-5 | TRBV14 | TGTGCCAGCAGTTTCAGGCCGGGACAAATTGAAGAGACCCAGTACTTC | CASSFRPGQIEETQYF
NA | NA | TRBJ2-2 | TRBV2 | TGTGCCAGCAGTGAGGCCTGGGAGCTGTTTTTT | CASSEAWELFF
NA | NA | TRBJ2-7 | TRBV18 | TGTGCCAGCTCACTTGGACACGAACAGCCCTACGAGCAGTACTTC | CASSLGHEQPYEQYF